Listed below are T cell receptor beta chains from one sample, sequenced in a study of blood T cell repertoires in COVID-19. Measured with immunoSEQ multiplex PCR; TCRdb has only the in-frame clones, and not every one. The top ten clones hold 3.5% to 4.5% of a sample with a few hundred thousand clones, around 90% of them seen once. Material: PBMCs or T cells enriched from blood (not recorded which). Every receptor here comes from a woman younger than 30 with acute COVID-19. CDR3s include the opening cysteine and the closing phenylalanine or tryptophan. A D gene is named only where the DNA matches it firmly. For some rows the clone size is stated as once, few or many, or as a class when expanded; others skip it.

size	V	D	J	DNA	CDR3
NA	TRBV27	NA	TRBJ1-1	TGTGCCAGCATGTCCGGGGGGGGTTGGGGCACTGAAGCTTTCTTT	CASMSGGGWGTEAFF
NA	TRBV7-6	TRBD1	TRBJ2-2	TGTGCCAGCAGCTTAGTGGTCCTGCGACAGGGGGCGAAACTGACCGGGGAGCTGTTTTTT	CASSLVVLRQGAKLTGELFF
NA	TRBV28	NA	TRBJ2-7	TGTGCCAGCAGTCCCCCGAGTAGTCGCGAGCAGTACTTC	CASSPPSSREQYF
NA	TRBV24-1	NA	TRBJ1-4	TGTGCCACCAGTGACCCGAGGACTTTAGGGGGAAAACTGTTTTTT	CATSDPRTLGGKLFF
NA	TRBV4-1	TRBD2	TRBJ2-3	TGCGCCAGCAGCCATCTACGACAAAAGGGGCGGGAGCGTATGGGCACAGATACGCAGTATTTT	CASSHLRQKGRERMGTDTQYF
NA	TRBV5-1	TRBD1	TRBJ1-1	TGCGCCAGCAGCTCATGGACAGGAACCACTGAAGCTTTCTTT	CASSSWTGTTEAFF
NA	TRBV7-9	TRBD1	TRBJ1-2	TGTGCCAGCAGCTTCCAGGACAGGAACACCTATGGCTACACCTTC	CASSFQDRNTYGYTF
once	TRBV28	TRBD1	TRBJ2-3	TGTGCCAGTCACCGGGACAGGGGAACAGATACGCAGTATTTT	CASHRDRGTDTQYF
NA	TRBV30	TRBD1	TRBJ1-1	TGTGCCTGGAGGGGGCAGGGGGCCGGCACTGAAGCTTTCTTT	CAWRGQGAGTEAFF
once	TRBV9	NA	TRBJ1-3	TGTGCCAGCAGCGTTTCACAGGGAGAGGCTGGAAACACCATATATTTT	CASSVSQGEAGNTIYF
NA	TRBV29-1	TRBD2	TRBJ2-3	TGCAGCGTTGAAGATCGGGCGGGAGGAGATACGCAGTATTTT	CSVEDRAGGDTQYF
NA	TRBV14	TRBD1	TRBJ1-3	TGTGCCAGCAGCCAACCGGGACAGTCCTCTGGAAACACCATATATTTT	CASSQPGQSSGNTIYF
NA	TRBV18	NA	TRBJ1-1	TGTGCCAGCTCCGGGAGATCCAGGGCCACTGAAGCTTTCTTT	CASSGRSRATEAFF
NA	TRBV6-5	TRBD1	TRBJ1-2	TGTGCCGGACGGGACAGAAACTATGGCTACACCTTC	CAGRDRNYGYTF
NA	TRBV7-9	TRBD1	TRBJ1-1	TGTGCCAGCAGCATCTACAGGGGGAACACTGAAGCTTTCTTT	CASSIYRGNTEAFF
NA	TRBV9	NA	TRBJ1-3	TGTGCCAGCAGCGTAGCGGAGGGGTTCACCTCTGGAAACACCATATATTTT	CASSVAEGFTSGNTIYF
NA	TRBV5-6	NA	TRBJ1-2	TGTGCCAGCAGCCCCGTAGGGGCGCAATCGCAGTACTATGGCTACACCTTC	CASSPVGAQSQYYGYTF
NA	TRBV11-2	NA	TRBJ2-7	TGTGCCAGCAGCTTACTATCTGGACAGCCTCTTTTGGTCGAGCAGTACTTC	CASSLLSGQPLLVEQYF
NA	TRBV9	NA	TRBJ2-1	TGTGCCAGCAGCGTAGAACTAAGCTCCTACAATGAGCAGTTCTTC	CASSVELSSYNEQFF
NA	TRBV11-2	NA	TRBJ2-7	TGTGCCAGCAGCTTAGCCTGGGAGCATGGCAAGGGATCCGAGCAGTACTTC	CASSLAWEHGKGSEQYF
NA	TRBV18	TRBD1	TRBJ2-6	TGTGCCAGCTCTCGACTCGGGACAGTCGACTCTGGGGCCAACGTCCTGACTTTC	CASSRLGTVDSGANVLTF
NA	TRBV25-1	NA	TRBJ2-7	TGTGCCAGCAGTGAAGAGCTAGCAACGGGGGAGCAGTACTTC	CASSEELATGEQYF
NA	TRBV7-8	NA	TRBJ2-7	TGTGCCAGCAGCCTAAGCCCCTACGAGCAGTACTTC	CASSLSPYEQYF
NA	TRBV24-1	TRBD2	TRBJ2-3	TGTGCCACCAGTGAACGACTAGCGGGAGGGAGCACAGATACGCAGTATTTT	CATSERLAGGSTDTQYF